Listed here are 26 T cell receptor beta chains from one sample, sequenced in a study of T cell responses to AZD1222 COVID-19 vaccine. Repertoires were generated with immunoSEQ multiplex PCR, while TCRdb's copy carries only in-frame clones and drops some. The sample records 250,000 to 300,000 clones, approximately 94% being singletons. The material sequenced was peripheral blood, taken 28 days after the second AZD1222 dose. Receptors originate from an adult who received the AZD1222 COVID-19 vaccine.

The chain is built from TRBV7-9 and TRBJ2-3; 9 nucleotides match TRBD1. Losses at the gene ends were 5 bases for V and 6 bases for J; bases not matched to a gene: 3. CDR1 and CDR2 (germline): SEHNR, FQNEAQ (reference sequence). This CDR3 has 13 amino acids. This chain's CDR3 is CASSPGTGDTQYF. DNA of the CDR3: TGTGCCAGCAGCCCCGGGACAGGGGATACGCAGTATTTT.

This chain links TRBV25-1 with TRBJ2-3, with 8 bases fitting TRBD1. V was clipped by 5 bases and J by 6 bases; unmatched bases: 7. Germline V gene data show CDR1 as MGHDK and CDR2 as SYGVNS. The CDR3 is 14 residues long. In DNA form, the CDR3 reads TGTGCCAGCAGTCGACAGGGGACTTACGATACGCAGTATTTT. It is translated as CASSRQGTYDTQYF. The entire variable domain, with the rest obtained from reference TRBV25-1 and TRBJ2-3, is as follows: EADIYQTPRYLVIGTGKKITLECSQTMGHDKMYWYQQDPGMELHLIHYSYGVNSTEKGDLSSESTVSRIRTEHFPLTLESARPSHTSQYLCASSRQGTYDTQYFGPGTRLTVL.

The chain employs TRBV28 and TRBJ1-2; tentatively, D is TRBD1 (5 bases). Germline-derived CDR1 and CDR2 are MDHEN and SYDVKM. The CDR3 is made up of 17 amino acids. The germline V and J ends were trimmed by 4 bases and 0 bases, with 18 bases remaining between them. The CDR3 region is CASSSYTGTTTNYGYTF. The CDR3 DNA is TGTGCCAGCAGTTCGTACACCGGGACCACTACTAACTATGGCTACACCTTC.

The gene calls are TRBV6-2 or TRBV6-3 and TRBJ1-3; unclear D gene. The CDR3 extends over 16 amino acids. The V gene's germline CDR1 is MNHEY and CDR2 SVGEGT. Between the trimmed V and J ends, which lost 2 bases and 2 bases, there was a span of 13 bases. The CDR3 bases are TGTGCCAGCAGTTACCAATTGCCGGCGGCTGGAAACACCATATATTTT. Its protein is CASSYQLPAAGNTIYF.

The J gene is TRBJ1-2, the V gene TRBV20-1; TRBD1 is a possible D gene (5 bases). CDR1 is DFQATT and CDR2 is SNEGSKA in the germline V gene (reference sequence). This CDR3 has 13 residues. The germline V and J ends were trimmed by 3 bases and 3 bases, with 11 bases remaining between them. The CDR3 nucleotides are TGCAGTGCTAGTCCCGGACATTACTATGGCTACACCTTC. Translated, it gives CSASPGHYYGYTF.

The chain has TRBV28 and TRBJ1-1; D is undetermined. Between the trimmed V and J ends, which lost 6 bases and 3 bases, there was a span of 5 bases. The CDR3 is 11 residues long. Germline CDR1 reads MDHEN; CDR2 reads SYDVKM. The CDR3 DNA reads as TGTGCCAGCAGCCTCGACACTGAAGCTTTCTTT. This sequence encodes CASSLDTEAFF.

This clone was counted once. V gene TRBV11-2 combines with J gene TRBJ2-3; possible D gene TRBD2, 5 bases. The CDR3 totals 13 residues. Trimming removed 7 bases at V and 5 bases at J, with 13 bases between. Germline values: CDR1 SGHAT, CDR2 FQNNGV. Written as DNA, the CDR3 is TGTGCCAGCACCCCCCCGGGGAGAGATACGCAGTATTTT. Translating it yields CASTPPGRDTQYF.

Comment on this clone: Other DNA sequences from this sample encode an identical CDR3 as well. V and J are TRBV20-1 and TRBJ2-1, with D uncertain. This CDR3 is built from 10 residues. In germline, CDR1 is DFQATT, CDR2 SNEGSKA (reference sequence). The V end was cut by 6 bases, the J end by 4 bases, with 4 bases between. CDR3 DNA sequence: TGCAGTGCGATATACAATGAGCAGTTCTTC. Amino acid sequence: CSAIYNEQFF.

This chain links TRBV19 with TRBJ2-7; tentatively, D is TRBD2 (6 bases). The germline V and J ends were trimmed by 6 bases and 8 bases, with 23 bases remaining between them. Germline V gene data show CDR1 as LNHDA and CDR2 as SQIVND (reference sequence). This CDR3 is 15 amino acids long. The CDR3 region is CASSFREYLRSQQYF. The CDR3 DNA reads TGTGCCAGTAGCTTCCGGGAGTATCTACGATCTCAGCAGTACTTC.

This chain connects TRBV3-1 (or the pseudogene TRBV3-2) to TRBJ2-7; TRBD1 aligns across 9 bases. Germline V gene lookup returns CDR1 LGHDT and CDR2 YNNKEL (reference sequence). V lost 1 base, J lost 7 bases, and 11 bases stayed unmatched. This CDR3 is built from 16 residues. CDR3 loop: CASSQVYGQGTEEQYF. Written as DNA, the CDR3 is TGTGCCAGCAGCCAAGTTTACGGACAGGGGACAGAAGAGCAGTACTTC.

The V call is TRBV4-3, the J call TRBJ2-1; 12 nucleotides line up with TRBD2. CDR1 and CDR2 from the germline V gene are LGHNA and YSLEER. V shed 4 bases, J shed 4 bases, and the junction held 11 bases outside the gene matches. The CDR3 runs 18 residues. The DNA for the CDR3 is TGCGCCAGCAGCCCTAAGGATAGGACTAGCGGGACGTACAATGAGCAGTTCTTC. It specifies CASSPKDRTSGTYNEQFF.

This clone was observed a single time. The V gene is TRBV19, the J gene TRBJ2-1; 11 bases are a match to TRBD2. The germline V gene encodes CDR1 LNHDA and CDR2 SQIVND (reference sequence). V dropped 6 bases and J dropped 8; count of bases not matched to a gene: 9. The CDR3 runs to 15 residues. CDR3 sequence (DNA): TGTGCCAGTAGAACCATAGCGGGAGGGCCCTATGAGCAGTTCTTC. Protein sequence: CASRTIAGGPYEQFF.

This chain links TRBV18 with TRBJ1-1; D may be TRBD1 (5 bases). V lost 3 bases, J lost 3 bases, and 14 bases lay in between. The CDR3 consists of 15 residues. The germline gives CDR1 KGHSH, CDR2 LQKENI. The chain's CDR3 is CASSPAAGIDTEAFF. The CDR3 nucleotides are TGTGCCAGCTCACCCGCTGCAGGGATTGACACTGAAGCTTTCTTT.

V and J are TRBV3-1 (or the pseudogene TRBV3-2) and TRBJ1-2; no reliable D call. The germline V and J ends were trimmed by 8 bases and 4 bases, with 8 bases remaining between them. Germline assignment: CDR1 LGHDT and CDR2 YNNKEL (reference sequence). The CDR3 consists of 11 residues. The CDR3 region is CASGTGYGYTF. The CDR3 region has the DNA TGTGCCAGCGGCACGGGCTATGGCTACACCTTC.

V gene TRBV18 combines with J gene TRBJ1-1, with 9 nucleotides matching TRBD1. This CDR3 is 12 amino acids long. Trimming removed 3 bases from V and 10 bases from J; junction bases left unmatched: 3. Germline V gives CDR1 KGHSH, CDR2 LQKENI. CDR3 coding DNA: TGTGCCAGCTCACCCGAGGACAGGGGAGCTTTCTTT. It yields the protein CASSPEDRGAFF. Filled out from reference TRBV18 and TRBJ1-1, the complete variable domain reads NAGVMQNPRHLVRRRGQEARLRCSPMKGHSHVYWYRQLPEEGLKFMVYLQKENIIDESGMPKERFSAEFPKEGPSILRIQQVVRGDSAAYFCASSPEDRGAFFGQGTRLTVV.

The chain joins TRBV27 to TRBJ2-7, with a possible D match to TRBD1 (5 bases). V lost 4 bases, J lost 2 bases, and 18 bases lay in between. Germline CDR1 reads MNHEY; CDR2 reads SMNVEV (reference sequence). The CDR3 spans 16 residues. CDR3 amino acids: CASSSSKGSETYEQYF. The CDR3 DNA follows: TGTGCCAGCAGTTCAAGTAAGGGGTCGGAAACCTACGAGCAGTACTTC.

In this sample, this clone turned up once. V usage is TRBV19 and J usage is TRBJ1-2; D might be TRBD1 (6 bases). Germline V lookup: CDR1 LNHDA, CDR2 SQIVND (reference sequence). This CDR3 has 17 amino acids. The V and J ends lost 7 bases and 3 bases respectively, with 24 bases between them. CDR3 DNA: TGTGCCAGTACCTCCTGGGGGCTCCATTCGGCGTACTATGGCTACACCTTC. Residues: CASTSWGLHSAYYGYTF. The full variable domain, with the rest looked up from reference TRBV19 and TRBJ1-2, is DGGITQSPKYLFRKEGQNVTLSCEQNLNHDAMYWYRQDPGQGLRLIYYSQIVNDFQKGDIAEGYSVSREKKESFPLTVTSAQKNPTAFYLCASTSWGLHSAYYGYTFGSGTRLTVV.

The chain has TRBV28 and TRBJ2-7, with D possibly called TRBD1 or TRBD2 (6 bases each). V lost 4 bases and J lost 2, with 15 bases in between. Germline V gene data show CDR1 as MDHEN and CDR2 as SYDVKM. The CDR3 contains 15 residues. The CDR3 region has the DNA TGTGCCAGCAGTTCCGTCGGGGGCCCACCCTACGAGCAGTACTTC. Its translation: CASSSVGGPPYEQYF.

As to this clone: The sample has other DNA sequences that encode this CDR3 too. This chain uses TRBV12-3 or TRBV12-4 with TRBJ1-4; no definite D call. Trimming stripped 1 base from V and 8 bases from J, with 2 bases between. The CDR3 is made up of 11 amino acids. The CDR3 reads CASSLGEKLFF. Written as DNA, the CDR3 is TGTGCCAGCAGTTTAGGGGAAAAACTGTTTTTT.

V gene TRBV6-1 combines with J gene TRBJ2-1; D is perhaps TRBD1 (6 bases). The germline V gene encodes CDR1 MNHNS and CDR2 SASEGT. The V end was cut by 1 base, the J end by 15 bases, with 25 bases between. The CDR3 has 16 amino acids. The DNA of the CDR3 is TGTGCCAGCAGTGAAGGAAATACCGGGACACTGGGAGTAAGGTTCTTC. This sequence encodes CASSEGNTGTLGVRFF.

The chain employs TRBV19 and TRBJ1-1, with 9 bases fitting TRBD1. Germline values: CDR1 LNHDA, CDR2 SQIVND (reference sequence). The CDR3 totals 14 residues. The J segment lost 3 bases and the V segment lost 4 bases, leaving 3 bases of the junction unmatched. The CDR3 DNA reads TGTGCCAGTAGTAGCGACAGGGGGTACACTGAAGCTTTCTTT. Its protein is CASSSDRGYTEAFF.

The gene calls are TRBV2 and TRBJ2-7; 9 nucleotides agree with TRBD2. Per germline, CDR1 SNHLY and CDR2 FYNNEI. J was trimmed by 0 bases and V by 9 bases; bases with no gene match: 12. The CDR3 covers 16 residues. The CDR3 protein is CASRMDLAGVSYEQYF. The DNA for the CDR3 is TGTGCCAGTAGAATGGACTTAGCGGGGGTCTCCTACGAGCAGTACTTC.

The chain carries TRBV7-2 and TRBJ1-1; D perhaps matches TRBD1 (5 bases). Trimming took off 1 base at V and 4 bases at J, with 16 bases between the two ends. Germline CDR1 SGHTA, CDR2 FQGNSA. This CDR3 is built from 16 residues. CDR3 residues: CASSLEGFRVATEAFF. In nucleotides, the CDR3 is TGTGCCAGCAGCTTAGAAGGGTTCAGGGTAGCCACTGAAGCTTTCTTT. The entire variable domain, with the rest obtained from reference TRBV7-2 and TRBJ1-1, is as follows: GAGVSQSPSNKVTEKGKDVELRCDPISGHTALYWYRQSLGQGLEFLIYFQGNSAPDKSGLPSDRFSAERTGGSVSTLTIQRTQQEDSAVYLCASSLEGFRVATEAFFGQGTRLTVV.

The V call is TRBV7-3, the J call TRBJ2-1; D is unclear. The CDR3 length is 13 residues. The V gene's germline CDR1 is SGHTA and CDR2 FQGTGA. V lost 5 bases and J 9 bases, leaving 14 bases between the germline ends. The CDR3 sequence is CASSPQNKGEQFF. The CDR3, as DNA: TGTGCCAGCAGCCCACAAAACAAGGGTGAGCAGTTCTTC.

CDR3 nucleotide sequence: TGTGCCAGCAGTGGACTGGGCCATGGAAACACTGAAGCTTTCTTT. The encoded protein is CASSGLGHGNTEAFF. The rearrangement joins TRBV25-1 to TRBJ1-1, with D unresolved. Trimming pared 4 bases from V and 2 bases from J, leaving 14 bases between. The CDR3 is 15 amino acids. Germline V CDR1 and CDR2: MGHDK, SYGVNS.

The V call is TRBV5-4, the J call TRBJ2-1; 9 bases map to TRBD2. Germline V lookup: CDR1 SGHNT, CDR2 YYREEE (reference sequence). Trimming cost V 2 bases and J 2 bases; bases outside gene matches: 5. The CDR3 consists of 16 residues. The CDR3 is CASSFLLAGPYNEQFF. In DNA, the CDR3 is TGTGCCAGCAGCTTCCTTCTAGCGGGACCCTACAATGAGCAGTTCTTC.